This T cell receptor beta chain was sequenced for a study of radiotherapy plus CTLA-4 blockade in lung cancer. Across the study: Disease control was present in 30% to 40% of patients, and objective responses in less than 20%.

Here immunoSEQ multiplex PCR was the method, and the copy in TCRdb shows in-frame clones only, minus some. The sample has roughly 120,000 clones; about 77% are singletons. CDR1 is MNHEY, CDR2 SVGAGI, per germline. J was trimmed by 2 bases and V by 6 bases; bases with no gene match: 4. This CDR3 contains 14 residues. This chain links TRBV6-5 with TRBJ2-7, with 10 bases that match TRBD1. The sequenced sample was peripheral blood, obtained from a patient treated with radiotherapy plus ipilimumab. The sequence was collected from a human donor with non-small cell lung cancer who had a partial response to radiotherapy plus ipilimumab. DNA for the CDR3: TGTGCCAGCAGCCGCGGACAGGGGGCCTACGAGCAGTACTTC. This codes for CASSRGQGAYEQYF.